The clone carrying this T cell receptor beta chain was seen once. They got blood RNA out of unsorted whole blood and also pulled out germline DNA. This entry belongs to a study of tumor-infiltrating lymphocytes in primary liver carcinoma. With a constant-region primer, TCR beta cDNA was made from roughly 500 ng of total RNA. Slightly modified ARM-PCR served as the procedure for the TCR beta libraries. These libraries came from three rounds of nested multiplex PCR. In TCRdb, the multiplex PCR reads were re-called with MiXCR into one record per CDR3 protein. Altogether approximately 300,000 distinct CDR3 sequences are present, roughly two thirds being singletons, with the ten largest covering roughly 9%. The receptor was isolated from a man aged 35 to 55 with primary liver carcinoma and hepatitis B virus infection. Specimen: peripheral blood.

The CDR3 is CASSLGQLGSPLHF. DNA of the CDR3: TGTGCCAGCTCCCTGGGACAGTTGGGCTCACCCCTCCACTTT. V usage is TRBV6-1 and J usage is TRBJ1-6; 7 bases are shared with TRBD1. Trimming took 8 bases from V and 10 from J; bases not matched to a gene: 11. The CDR3 runs 14 residues. In germline, CDR1 is MNHNS, CDR2 SASEGT.